The clone carrying this T cell receptor beta chain was counted only a few times. No antigen is known for it. This entry comes from a study of beta chain features in type 1 diabetes. Broader study findings: Reads derived from cDNA could over-represent cells showing high TCR expression. The analysis here could not establish whether HLA type shapes TCRB rearrangement.

TCRB transcripts that were expressed got sequenced, as all of the isolated RNA had been reverse transcribed. The method was immunoSEQ multiplex PCR; TCRdb's version includes in-frame clones alone and lacks a portion of them. Of over 15,000 clones in the sample, 50% were seen once. Sequenced material: stem cell memory CD4+ T cells from blood. This receptor was obtained from a man aged 18 to 30 in good health.

This CDR3 reads CASSPGRYGYTF. The CDR3 bases are TGTGCCAGCTCTCCGGGAAGATATGGCTACACCTTC. The J gene is TRBJ1-2, the V gene TRBV18, with unresolved D. This CDR3 region has 12 residues. CDR1 is KGHSH and CDR2 is LQKENI in the germline V gene. V gave up 6 bases and J gave up 5 bases, with 10 bases separating them.